This T cell receptor beta chain emerged from a study of shared clonotypes between healthy human individuals. Points from the study as a whole: The four-donor shared clonotypes exceeded non-shared clonotypes in generation probability, with non-shared ones scoring lower.

Naive CD8 cells, CD45RO-negative and positively selected for CCR7, excluded terminally differentiated effector memory CD45RA+ cells. Each of the donors was a healthy adult who was HIV-negative and had not had a recent acute infection or vaccination. Worth noting for this clone: Its cognate antigen is unknown.

This CDR3 contains 12 residues. Trimming shortened V by 0 bases and J by 10 bases, and 8 bases separated the two germline ends. Germline CDR1 SGHRS, CDR2 YFSETQ. Each cell subset's genomic DNA was divided evenly among several immunoSEQ plates. TCRdb's table, derived via immunoSEQ multiplex PCR, lists solely in-frame clones and lacks some. Of roughly 890,000 clones detected, around 93% appear once; the ten largest clones hold around 24%. Source material: naive CD8+ T cells sorted from blood. The TCR comes from a man aged 25 to 45 in good health. V and J are TRBV5-1 and TRBJ2-1; no firm D call. CDR3: CASSLEWQEQFF. CDR3 DNA sequence: TGCGCCAGCAGCTTGGAGTGGCAGGAGCAGTTCTTC.